Presented here are 5 T cell receptor beta chains from one specimen sequenced in a study of T cell repertoires in cytomegalovirus infection (dated by TCRdb to between 2018 and 2021). No antigen is known for these receptors. Instrument used: Illumina HiSeq 1500. The public reads were run again by TCRdb, first through fastp at Q25 and then through MiXCR, and only productive beta chains were kept. A single entry per CDR3 protein holds the most common genes and DNA from its merged rows. The sample yields a few hundred thousand distinct CDR3 sequences; approximately 40% were counted once. More than 40% of the sample comes from the top ten. The treatment or condition tag for this specimen amounts to: in vitro stimulation with specific CMV peptide epitopes to enrich CMV-specific T cells. Source: cultured PBMCs, taken from culture after CMV antigen stimulation. The receptors shown here come from a human donor in good health (CMV status not recorded). Some clones in this sample may be carry-over from other donors' samples.

This clonotype was observed a handful of times. This chain joins TRBV11-2 and TRBJ2-7, with D tentatively TRBD1 (6 bases). The ends were cut back, 1 base at V and 5 bases at J, with 18 bases in the middle. In germline, CDR1 is SGHAT, CDR2 FQNNGV. CDR3 size: 16 residues. This CDR3 is CASSLVVGRGSHEQYF. In nucleotides, the CDR3 is TGTGCCAGCAGCTTAGTGGTTGGCAGGGGTAGCCACGAGCAGTACTTC.

The J gene is TRBJ2-3, the V gene TRBV7-6; no reliable D call. Germline lookup yields CDR1 SGHVS and CDR2 FNYEAQ. This CDR3 spans 15 amino acids. Trimming stripped 1 base from V and 2 bases from J, with 10 bases between. CDR3 loop: CASSLGVGATDTQYF. CDR3 coding DNA: TGTGCCAGCAGCTTAGGGGTAGGAGCCACAGATACGCAGTATTTT.

As regards this clonotype: A much larger clone is a single base away; this may be a read error. The rearrangement uses TRBV7-2 and TRBJ1-2; no firm D call. This CDR3 is built from 15 residues. CDR1 is SGHTA and CDR2 is FQGNSA in the germline V gene. The CDR3 loop is CASSLGPAANYGCTF. The CDR3 nucleotides read TGTGCCAGCAGCTTAGGGCCAGCAGCTAACTATGGCTGCACCTTC. The entire variable domain, with the rest obtained from reference TRBV7-2 and TRBJ1-2, is as follows: GAGVSQSPSNKVTEKGKDVELRCDPISGHTALYWYRQSLGQGLEFLIYFQGNSAPDKSGLPSDRFSAERTGGSVSTLTIQRTQQEDSAVYLCASSLGPAANYGCTFGSGTRLTVV.

This clonotype has a single count. CDR3 in amino acids: CSVVGLADLYNEQFF. The CDR3, as DNA: TGCAGCGTTGTGGGACTAGCGGACTTATACAATGAGCAGTTCTTC. V gene TRBV29-1 combines with J gene TRBJ2-1; TRBD2 matches at 11 bases. The CDR3 has 15 amino acids. Germline V gene sequence: CDR1 SQVTM, CDR2 ANQGSEA. The ends lost 4 bases at V and 4 bases at J; junction bases unmatched: 6.

The rearrangement joins TRBV7-9 to TRBJ1-1; TRBD1 is a possible D gene (5 bases). CDR3 length equals 15 residues. V lost 3 bases and J lost 0, with 11 bases in between. Germline-derived CDR1 and CDR2 are SEHNR and FQNEAQ (reference sequence). The CDR3 protein is CASSLNRYLNTEAFF. DNA for the CDR3: TGTGCCAGCAGCTTGAACAGGTACTTGAACACTGAAGCTTTCTTT.